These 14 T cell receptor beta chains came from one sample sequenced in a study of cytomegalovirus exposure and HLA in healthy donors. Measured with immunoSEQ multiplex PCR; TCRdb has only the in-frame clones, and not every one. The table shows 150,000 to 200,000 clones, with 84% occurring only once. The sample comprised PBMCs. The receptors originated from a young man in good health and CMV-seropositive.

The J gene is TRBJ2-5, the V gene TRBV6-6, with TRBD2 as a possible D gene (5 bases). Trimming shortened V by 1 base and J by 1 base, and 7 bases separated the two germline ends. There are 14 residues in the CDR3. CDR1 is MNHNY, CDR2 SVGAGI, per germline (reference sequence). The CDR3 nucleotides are TGTGCCAGCAGTTACTACGGACTCCAAGAGACCCAGTACTTC. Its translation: CASSYYGLQETQYF.

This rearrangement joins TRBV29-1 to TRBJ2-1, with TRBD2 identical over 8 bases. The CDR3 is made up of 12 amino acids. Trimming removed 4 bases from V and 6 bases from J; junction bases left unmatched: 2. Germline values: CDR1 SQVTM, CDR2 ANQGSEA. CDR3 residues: CSVGLAGNEQFF. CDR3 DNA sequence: TGCAGCGTTGGGCTAGCGGGCAATGAGCAGTTCTTC.

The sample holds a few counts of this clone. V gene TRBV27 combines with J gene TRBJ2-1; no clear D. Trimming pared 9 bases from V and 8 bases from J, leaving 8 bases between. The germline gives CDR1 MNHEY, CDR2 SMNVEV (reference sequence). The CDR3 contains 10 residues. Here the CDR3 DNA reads TGTGCCAGTGGAGTAGATGAGCAGTTCTTC. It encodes CASGVDEQFF.

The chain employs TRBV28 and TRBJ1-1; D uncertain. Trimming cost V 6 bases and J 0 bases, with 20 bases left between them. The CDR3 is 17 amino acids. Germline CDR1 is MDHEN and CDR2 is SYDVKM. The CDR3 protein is CASSPFPGFSMNTEAFF. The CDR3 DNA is TGTGCCAGCAGCCCCTTTCCGGGTTTCAGCATGAACACTGAAGCTTTCTTT.

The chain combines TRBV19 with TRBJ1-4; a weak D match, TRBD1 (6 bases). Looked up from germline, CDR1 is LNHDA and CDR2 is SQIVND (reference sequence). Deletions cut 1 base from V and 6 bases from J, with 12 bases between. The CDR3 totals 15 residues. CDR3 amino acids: CASSIGGHRHEKLFF. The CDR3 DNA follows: TGTGCCAGTAGTATAGGGGGGCATCGTCATGAAAAACTGTTTTTT.

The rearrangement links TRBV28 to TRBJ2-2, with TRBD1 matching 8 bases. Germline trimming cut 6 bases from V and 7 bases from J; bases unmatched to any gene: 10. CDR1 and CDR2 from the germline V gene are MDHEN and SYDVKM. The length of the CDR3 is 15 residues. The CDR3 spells CASSPRTGWGGELFF. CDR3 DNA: TGTGCCAGCAGCCCACGGACAGGGTGGGGCGGGGAGCTGTTTTTT.

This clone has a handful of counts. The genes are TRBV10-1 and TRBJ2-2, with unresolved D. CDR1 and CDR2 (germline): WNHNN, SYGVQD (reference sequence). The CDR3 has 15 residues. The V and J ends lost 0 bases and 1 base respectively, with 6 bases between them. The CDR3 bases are TGCGCCAGCAGTGAGTCGGCAGGGAACACCGGGGAGCTGTTTTTT. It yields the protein CASSESAGNTGELFF.

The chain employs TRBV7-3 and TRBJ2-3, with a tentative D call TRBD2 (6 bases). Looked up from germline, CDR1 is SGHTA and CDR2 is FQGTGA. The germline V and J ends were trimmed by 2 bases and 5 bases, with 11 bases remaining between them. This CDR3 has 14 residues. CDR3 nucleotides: TGTGCCAGCAGCTTAGGGGCGGGACGAGATACGCAGTATTTT. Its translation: CASSLGAGRDTQYF.

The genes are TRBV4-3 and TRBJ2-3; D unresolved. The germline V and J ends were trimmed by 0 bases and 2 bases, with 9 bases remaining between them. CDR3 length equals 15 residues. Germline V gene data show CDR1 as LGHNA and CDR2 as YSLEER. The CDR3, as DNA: TGCGCCAGCAGCCAAGATCCTCGGGTCACAGATACGCAGTATTTT. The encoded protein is CASSQDPRVTDTQYF.

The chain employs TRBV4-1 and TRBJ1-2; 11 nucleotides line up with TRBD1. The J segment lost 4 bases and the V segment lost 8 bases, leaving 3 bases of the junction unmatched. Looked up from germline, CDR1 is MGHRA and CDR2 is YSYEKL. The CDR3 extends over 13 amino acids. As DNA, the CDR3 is TGCGCCAGCGGCGGGACAGGGGGCTATGGCTACACCTTC. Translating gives CASGGTGGYGYTF.

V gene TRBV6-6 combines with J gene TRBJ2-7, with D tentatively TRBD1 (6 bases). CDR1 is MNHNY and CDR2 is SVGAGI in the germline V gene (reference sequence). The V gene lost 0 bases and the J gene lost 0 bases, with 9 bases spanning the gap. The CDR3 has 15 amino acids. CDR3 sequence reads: CASSYSGARSYEQYF. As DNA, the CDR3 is TGTGCCAGCAGTTACTCGGGGGCCCGCTCCTACGAGCAGTACTTC.

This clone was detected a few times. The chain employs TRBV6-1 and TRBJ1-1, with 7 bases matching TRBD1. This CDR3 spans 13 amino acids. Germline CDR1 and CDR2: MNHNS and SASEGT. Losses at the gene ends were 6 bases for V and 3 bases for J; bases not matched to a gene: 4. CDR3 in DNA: TGTGCCAGCAGCCCTCAGGGGGACACTGAAGCTTTCTTT. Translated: CASSPQGDTEAFF.

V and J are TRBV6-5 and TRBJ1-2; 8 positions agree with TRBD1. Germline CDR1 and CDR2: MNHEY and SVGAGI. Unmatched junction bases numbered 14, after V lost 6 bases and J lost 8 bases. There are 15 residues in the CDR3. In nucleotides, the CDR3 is TGTGCCAGCAGCCCCCCCGGACAGGGAAGATTAGGCTACACCTTC. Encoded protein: CASSPPGQGRLGYTF.

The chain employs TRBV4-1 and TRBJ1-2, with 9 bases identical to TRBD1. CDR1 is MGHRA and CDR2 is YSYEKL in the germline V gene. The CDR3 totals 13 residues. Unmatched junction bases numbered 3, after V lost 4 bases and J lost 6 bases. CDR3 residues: CASSPWTGDGYTF. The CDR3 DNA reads TGCGCCAGCAGCCCCTGGACAGGGGATGGCTACACCTTC.